Included here is one T cell receptor (beta chain) sequence, with context. This specimen comes from a study of shared clonotypes between healthy human individuals. V was shortened by 0 bases and J by 6 bases, with 10 bases between the two germline ends. Germline loops: CDR1 SNHLY, CDR2 FYNNEI. This CDR3 spans 14 amino acids. Each cell subset's genomic DNA was divided evenly among several immunoSEQ plates. Assay used: immunoSEQ multiplex PCR; TCRdb lists only in-frame clones, some missing. The data show roughly 500,000 clones, with about 85% seen just once and approximately 13% held by the top ten. This clonotype originated in a woman in her thirties or forties in good health. Some clones in this sample may be carry-over from other donors' samples. This sequence joins TRBV2 and TRBJ2-3; D is undetermined. Sequenced: PBMCs. CDR3 loop: CASSEARSADTQYF. The CDR3, as DNA: TGTGCCAGCAGTGAAGCAAGGAGTGCCGATACGCAGTATTTT.